The source of this T cell receptor (beta chain) is a study of blood T cell repertoires in COVID-19. Across the study: PBMCs, B-cell-depleted T cells, or T cells were the source of the cDNA or gDNA that made up the material.

Authors' processing steps: Reference gene primer amplification yielded estimated nucleated cell counts. TCRdb keeps only in-frame clones here, not all; method: immunoSEQ multiplex PCR. The V and J calls and clone size come from that table; D and trimming were worked out from the DNA. The sample shows about 190,000 clones, about 80% of them seen only once. The CDR3 contains 11 residues. Germline loops: CDR1 LGHDT, CDR2 YNNKEL (reference sequence). Between the trimmed V and J ends, which lost 2 bases and 7 bases, there was a span of 6 bases. Input material: peripheral blood. V and J are TRBV3-1 (or the pseudogene TRBV3-2) and TRBJ2-7; the D gene is possibly TRBD2 (6 bases). The origin of this receptor is a man aged 55 to 69 with acute or convalescent COVID-19. The chain's CDR3 is CASSQRGEQYF. CDR3 nucleotide sequence: TGTGCCAGCAGCCAACGGGGGGAGCAGTACTTC.